What follows are 9 T cell receptor beta chains derived from one specimen sequenced in a study of blood T cell repertoires in COVID-19. Profiling relied on immunoSEQ multiplex PCR, and the TCRdb table lists in-frame clones only, not all of them. The top ten clones hold 7.1% of a sample with 350,000 to 400,000 clones, 75% to 90% of them seen once. The sequencing sample was made of peripheral blood. All receptors derive from an older woman with COVID-19, enrolled during active disease.

This chain uses TRBV29-1 with TRBJ2-7; 8 bases are shared with TRBD1. The CDR3 is 13 residues long. The germline V gene has CDR1 SQVTM and CDR2 ANQGSEA. V lost 5 bases to trimming and J lost 4 bases; unmatched junction nucleotides: 7. CDR3 protein: CSVSDRGLYEQYF. The CDR3 DNA follows: TGCAGCGTTTCCGACAGGGGACTTTACGAGCAGTACTTC.

The chain links TRBV5-4 to TRBJ2-3; D is possibly TRBD2 (5 bases). Germline V lookup: CDR1 SGHNT, CDR2 YYREEE (reference sequence). This CDR3 has 14 residues. Deletions cut 1 base from V and 4 bases from J, with 10 bases between. CDR3 DNA sequence: TGTGCCAGCAGCTTGATTGCCGGGGCAGATACGCAGTATTTT. Its translation is CASSLIAGADTQYF.

The genes are TRBV5-4 and TRBJ2-2; tentative D call: TRBD1 (6 bases). Trimming removed 1 base at V and 5 bases at J, with 9 bases between. The CDR3 covers 14 residues. Germline V gives CDR1 SGHNT, CDR2 YYREEE (reference sequence). The CDR3 sequence is CASSLYRVTGELFF. CDR3 sequence (DNA): TGTGCCAGCAGCTTGTACAGGGTTACCGGGGAGCTGTTTTTT.

This chain connects TRBV5-5 to TRBJ1-6; unclear D gene. Germline assignment: CDR1 SGHKS and CDR2 YYEKEE (reference sequence). The ends were cut back, 4 bases at V and 9 bases at J, with 14 bases in the middle. This CDR3 has 14 residues. CDR3 loop: CASSPAQEGSPLHF. CDR3 sequence (DNA): TGTGCCAGCAGCCCTGCCCAGGAGGGTTCACCCCTCCACTTT.

V is TRBV6-5 and J is TRBJ2-7; 10 nucleotides line up with TRBD1. The junction had 5 bases not matched to a gene; V was cut back by 6 bases and J by 6 bases. The CDR3 covers 13 residues. CDR1 MNHEY and CDR2 SVGAGI come from the germline V gene. CDR3 residues: CASSSTGGREQYF. For the CDR3, the DNA is TGTGCCAGCAGCTCGACAGGGGGCCGCGAGCAGTACTTC.

The chain is built from TRBV18 and TRBJ1-1; D call uncertain. The CDR3 is 13 amino acids. The germline V and J ends were trimmed by 5 bases and 1 base, with 8 bases remaining between them. Germline values: CDR1 KGHSH, CDR2 LQKENI. CDR3 nucleotides: TGTGCCAGCTCAGCCGGGGAGAACACTGAAGCTTTCTTT. This translates into CASSAGENTEAFF.

The gene calls are TRBV23-1 and TRBJ2-1, with D maybe TRBD2 (6 bases). TRBV23-1 qualifies as an ORF whose function is uncertain. The CDR3 consists of 13 residues. Trimming removed 0 bases from V and 8 bases from J, with 8 bases in between. The CDR3 sequence is CASSQSSGDEQFF. The DNA of the CDR3 is TGCGCCAGCAGTCAATCATCGGGGGATGAGCAGTTCTTC.

The rearrangement links TRBV14 to TRBJ2-7, with TRBD2 as a possible D gene (6 bases). The germline V gene encodes CDR1 SGHDN and CDR2 FVKESK. This CDR3 has 14 residues. V shed 5 bases and J shed 6 bases, with 17 bases lying between them. CDR3 protein: CASSSRRGGGEQYF. The CDR3 coding sequence is TGTGCCAGCAGCTCTAGGCGGGGTGGTGGCGAGCAGTACTTC.

This clone was observed a handful of times. The V and J genes are TRBV4-1 and TRBJ1-2, with 9 bases that match TRBD1. After removal of 4 bases from V and 2 bases from J, the junction contained 5 bases not matched to a gene. Germline assignment: CDR1 MGHRA and CDR2 YSYEKL. CDR3 length equals 15 residues. This CDR3 is CASSPGTGNNYGYTF. In nucleotides, the CDR3 is TGCGCCAGCAGCCCTGGGACAGGGAACAACTATGGCTACACCTTC.